The present entry profiles one T cell receptor beta chain with its context. This sample stems from a study of blood T cell repertoires in COVID-19. Study-level information: T cells, B-cell-depleted T cells, or PBMCs provided the cDNA or gDNA that served as material.

In the source study's methods: Estimates of nucleated cell counts were drawn from the amplification of reference gene primers. Generated by immunoSEQ multiplex PCR, the TCRdb table keeps only in-frame clones and is missing some. V and J calls and clone size come straight from that table; D and trimming were deduced from the DNA. The sample lists around 270,000 clones; 80% to 85% were seen once. This CDR3 spans 14 amino acids. Germline V CDR1 and CDR2: MDHEN, SYDVKM. Trimming stripped 10 bases from V and 4 bases from J, with 16 bases between. Patients from Seattle were sampled longitudinally, starting during active infection.

The material sequenced was peripheral blood. The chain links TRBV28 to TRBJ1-4; unclear D gene. The clonotype comes from a person aged 65-85 years with COVID-19, enrolled during active disease. The CDR3 bases are TGTGCCACCCAATACAGTGTCATTAATGAAAAACTGTTTTTT. This translates into CATQYSVINEKLFF.